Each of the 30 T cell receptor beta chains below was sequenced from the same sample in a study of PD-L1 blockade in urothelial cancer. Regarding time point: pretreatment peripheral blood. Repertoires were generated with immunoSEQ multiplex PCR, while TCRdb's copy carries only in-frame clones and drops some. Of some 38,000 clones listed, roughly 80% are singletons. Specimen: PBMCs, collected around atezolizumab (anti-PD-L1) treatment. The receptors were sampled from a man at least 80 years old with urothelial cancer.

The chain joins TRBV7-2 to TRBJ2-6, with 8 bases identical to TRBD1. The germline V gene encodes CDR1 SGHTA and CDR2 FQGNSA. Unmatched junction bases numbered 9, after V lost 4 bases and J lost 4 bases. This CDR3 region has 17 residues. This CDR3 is CASSSRQGSSGANVLTF. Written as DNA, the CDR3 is TGTGCCAGCAGCTCACGACAGGGGTCTTCGGGGGCCAACGTCCTGACTTTC.

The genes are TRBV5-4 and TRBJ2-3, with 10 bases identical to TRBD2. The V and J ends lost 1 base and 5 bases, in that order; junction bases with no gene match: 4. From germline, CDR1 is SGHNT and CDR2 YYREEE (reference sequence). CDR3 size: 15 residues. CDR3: CASSLSSGSLDTQYF. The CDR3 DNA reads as TGTGCCAGCAGCTTGTCTAGCGGGAGTTTAGATACGCAGTATTTT.

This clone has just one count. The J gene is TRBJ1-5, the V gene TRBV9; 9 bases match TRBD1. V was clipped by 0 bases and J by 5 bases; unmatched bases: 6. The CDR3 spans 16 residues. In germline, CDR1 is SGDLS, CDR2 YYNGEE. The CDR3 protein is CASSVAPDRGDQPQHF. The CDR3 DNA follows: TGTGCCAGCAGCGTAGCCCCGGACAGGGGAGATCAGCCCCAGCATTTT.

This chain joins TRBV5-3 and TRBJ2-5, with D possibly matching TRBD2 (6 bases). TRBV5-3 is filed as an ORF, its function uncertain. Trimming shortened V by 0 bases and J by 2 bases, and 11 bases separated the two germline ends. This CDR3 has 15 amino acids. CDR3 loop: CARSLAGSCQETQYF. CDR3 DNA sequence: TGTGCCAGAAGCTTGGCCGGGAGTTGTCAAGAGACCCAGTACTTC.

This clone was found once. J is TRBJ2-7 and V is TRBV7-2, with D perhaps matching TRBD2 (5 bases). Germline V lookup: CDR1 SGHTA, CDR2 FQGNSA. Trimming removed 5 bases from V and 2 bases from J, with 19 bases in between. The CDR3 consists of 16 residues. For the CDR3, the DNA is TGTGCCAGCAGCCAGAAACTAGGGAAGCCTCCCTACGAGCAGTACTTC. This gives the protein CASSQKLGKPPYEQYF. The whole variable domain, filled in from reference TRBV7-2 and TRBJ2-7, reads GAGVSQSPSNKVTEKGKDVELRCDPISGHTALYWYRQSLGQGLEFLIYFQGNSAPDKSGLPSDRFSAERTGGSVSTLTIQRTQQEDSAVYLCASSQKLGKPPYEQYFGPGTRLTVT.

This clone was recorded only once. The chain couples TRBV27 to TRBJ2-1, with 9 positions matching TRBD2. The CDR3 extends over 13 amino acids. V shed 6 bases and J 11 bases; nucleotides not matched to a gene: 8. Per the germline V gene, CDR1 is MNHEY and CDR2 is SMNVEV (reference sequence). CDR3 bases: TGTGCCAGCAGGTCAAATAGCGGGAGTCAGCAGTTCTTC. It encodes CASRSNSGSQQFF.

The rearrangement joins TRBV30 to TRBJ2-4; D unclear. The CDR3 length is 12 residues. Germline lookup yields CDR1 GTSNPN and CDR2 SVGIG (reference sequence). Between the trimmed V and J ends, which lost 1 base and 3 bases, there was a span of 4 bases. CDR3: CAWSAIKNIQYF. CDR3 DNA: TGTGCCTGGAGTGCAATCAAAAACATTCAGTACTTC.

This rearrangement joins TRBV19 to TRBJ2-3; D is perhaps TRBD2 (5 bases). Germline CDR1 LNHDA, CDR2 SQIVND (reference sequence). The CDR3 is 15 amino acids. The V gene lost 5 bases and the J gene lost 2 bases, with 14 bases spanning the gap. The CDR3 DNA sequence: TGTGCCAGTAGTCGGGAATGGACTCTCACAGATACGCAGTATTTT. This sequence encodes CASSREWTLTDTQYF.

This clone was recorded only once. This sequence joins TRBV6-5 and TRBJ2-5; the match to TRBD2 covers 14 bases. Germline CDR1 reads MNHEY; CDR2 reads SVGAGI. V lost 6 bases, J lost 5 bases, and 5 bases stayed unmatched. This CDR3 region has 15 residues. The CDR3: CASRGGTSGSETQYF. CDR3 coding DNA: TGTGCCAGCAGGGGGGGGACTAGCGGGAGTGAGACCCAGTACTTC.

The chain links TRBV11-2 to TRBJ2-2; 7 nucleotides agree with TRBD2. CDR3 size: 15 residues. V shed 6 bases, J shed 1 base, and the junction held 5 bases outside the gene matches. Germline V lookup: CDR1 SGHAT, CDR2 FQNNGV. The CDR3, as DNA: TGTGCCAGCAGGATGCCGGGGGGGAACACCGGGGAGCTGTTTTTT. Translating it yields CASRMPGGNTGELFF.

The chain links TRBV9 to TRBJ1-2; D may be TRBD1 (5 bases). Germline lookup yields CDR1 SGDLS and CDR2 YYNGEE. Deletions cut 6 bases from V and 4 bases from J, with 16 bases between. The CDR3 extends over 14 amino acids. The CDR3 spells CASTEWGRAYGYTF. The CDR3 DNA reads TGTGCCAGCACCGAATGGGGCAGAGCCTATGGCTACACCTTC.

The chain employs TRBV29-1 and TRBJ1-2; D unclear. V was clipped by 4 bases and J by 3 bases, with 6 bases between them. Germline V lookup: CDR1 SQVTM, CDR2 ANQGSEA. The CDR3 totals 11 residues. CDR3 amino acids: CSVAGDYGYTF. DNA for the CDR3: TGCAGCGTTGCAGGCGACTATGGCTACACCTTC.

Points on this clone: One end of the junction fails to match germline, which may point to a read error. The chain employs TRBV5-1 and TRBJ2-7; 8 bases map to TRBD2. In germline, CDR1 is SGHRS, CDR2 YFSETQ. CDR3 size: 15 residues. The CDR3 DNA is TGCGCCAGCAGCGTGGGTAGCGGGATGCTCTACAAGCAGTACTTC. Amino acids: CASSVGSGMLYKQYF. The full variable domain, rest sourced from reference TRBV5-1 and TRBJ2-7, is KAGVTQTPRYLIKTRGQQVTLSCSPISGHRSVSWYQQTPGQGLQFLFEYFSETQRNKGNFPGRFSGRQFSNSRSEMNVSTLELGDSALYLCASSVGSGMLYKQYFGPGTRLTVT.

Written as DNA, the CDR3 is TGTGCCAGCAGCCGAACTAGCGGGGAGTACGAGCAGTACTTC. Protein sequence: CASSRTSGEYEQYF. The J gene is TRBJ2-7, the V gene TRBV7-2; 10 nucleotides line up with TRBD2. J lost 4 bases, V lost 5 bases, and 5 bases had no gene match. This CDR3 has 14 amino acids. CDR1 and CDR2 (germline): SGHTA, FQGNSA.

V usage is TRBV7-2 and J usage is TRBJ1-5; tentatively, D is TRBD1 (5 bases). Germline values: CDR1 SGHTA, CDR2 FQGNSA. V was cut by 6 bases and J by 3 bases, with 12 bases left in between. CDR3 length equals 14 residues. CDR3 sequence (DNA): TGTGCCAGCAGTATTACAGGTTTCAATCAGCCCCAGCATTTT. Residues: CASSITGFNQPQHF.

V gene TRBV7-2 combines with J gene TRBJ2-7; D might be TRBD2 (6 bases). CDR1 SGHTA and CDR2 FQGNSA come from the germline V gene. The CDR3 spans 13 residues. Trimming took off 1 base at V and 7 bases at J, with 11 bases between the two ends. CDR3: CASSLGGAGEQYF. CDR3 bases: TGTGCCAGCAGCTTAGGTGGTGCGGGGGAGCAGTACTTC. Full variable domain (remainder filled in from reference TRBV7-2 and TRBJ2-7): GAGVSQSPSNKVTEKGKDVELRCDPISGHTALYWYRQSLGQGLEFLIYFQGNSAPDKSGLPSDRFSAERTGGSVSTLTIQRTQQEDSAVYLCASSLGGAGEQYFGPGTRLTVT.

The CDR3 sequence is CASSQGGEQFF. CDR3 bases: TGTGCCAGCAGTCAGGGGGGTGAGCAGTTCTTC. The J gene is TRBJ2-1, the V gene TRBV7-7; D might be TRBD1 (7 bases). Trimming removed 6 bases at V and 9 bases at J, with 9 bases between. From germline, CDR1 is SSHAT and CDR2 FNYEAQ (reference sequence). The CDR3 sequence is 11 residues long.

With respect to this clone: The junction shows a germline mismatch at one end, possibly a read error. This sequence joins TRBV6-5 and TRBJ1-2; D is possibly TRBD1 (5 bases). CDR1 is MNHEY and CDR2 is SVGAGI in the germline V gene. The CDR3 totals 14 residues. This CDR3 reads CASSLPGTSILSLF. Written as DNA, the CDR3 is TGTGCCAGCAGTCTCCCCGGGACTTCCATCCTCTCTCTCTTC.

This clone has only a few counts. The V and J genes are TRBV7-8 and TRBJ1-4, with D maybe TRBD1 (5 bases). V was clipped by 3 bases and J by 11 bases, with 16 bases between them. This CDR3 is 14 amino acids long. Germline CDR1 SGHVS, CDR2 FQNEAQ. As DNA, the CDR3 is TGTGCCAGCAGCTTCCGGGCCCCCCGGGGGAAACTGTTTTTT. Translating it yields CASSFRAPRGKLFF.

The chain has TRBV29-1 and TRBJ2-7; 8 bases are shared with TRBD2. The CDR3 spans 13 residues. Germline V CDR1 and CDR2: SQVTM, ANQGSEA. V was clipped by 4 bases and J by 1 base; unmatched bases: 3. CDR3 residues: CSVVSGKSYEQYF. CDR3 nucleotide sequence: TGCAGCGTTGTTAGCGGGAAGTCCTACGAGCAGTACTTC.

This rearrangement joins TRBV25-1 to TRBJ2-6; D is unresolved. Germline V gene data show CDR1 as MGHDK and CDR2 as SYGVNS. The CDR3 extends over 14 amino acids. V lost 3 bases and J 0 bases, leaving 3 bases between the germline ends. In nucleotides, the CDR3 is TGTGCCAGCAGTGACATCTCTGGGGCCAACGTCCTGACTTTC. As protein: CASSDISGANVLTF. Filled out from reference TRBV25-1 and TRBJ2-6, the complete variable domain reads EADIYQTPRYLVIGTGKKITLECSQTMGHDKMYWYQQDPGMELHLIHYSYGVNSTEKGDLSSESTVSRIRTEHFPLTLESARPSHTSQYLCASSDISGANVLTFGAGSRLTVL.

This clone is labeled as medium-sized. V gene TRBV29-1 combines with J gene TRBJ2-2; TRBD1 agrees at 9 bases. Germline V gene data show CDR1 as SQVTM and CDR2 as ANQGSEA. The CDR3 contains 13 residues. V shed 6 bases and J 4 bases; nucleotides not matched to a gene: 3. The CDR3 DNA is TGCAGCGTGGGACAGGGTAGCACCGGGGAGCTGTTTTTT. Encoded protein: CSVGQGSTGELFF.

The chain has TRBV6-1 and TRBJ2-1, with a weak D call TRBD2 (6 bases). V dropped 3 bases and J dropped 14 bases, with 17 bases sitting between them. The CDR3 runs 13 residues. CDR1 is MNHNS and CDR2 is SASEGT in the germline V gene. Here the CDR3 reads CASSETRGEKEFF. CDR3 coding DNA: TGTGCCAGCAGTGAGACTAGAGGGGAGAAGGAGTTCTTC.

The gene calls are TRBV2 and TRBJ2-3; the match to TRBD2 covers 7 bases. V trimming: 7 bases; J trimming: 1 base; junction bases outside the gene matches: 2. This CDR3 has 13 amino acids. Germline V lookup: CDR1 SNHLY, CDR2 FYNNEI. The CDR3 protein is CASTTSGTDTQYF. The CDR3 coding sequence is TGTGCCAGCACAACTAGCGGCACAGATACGCAGTATTTT.

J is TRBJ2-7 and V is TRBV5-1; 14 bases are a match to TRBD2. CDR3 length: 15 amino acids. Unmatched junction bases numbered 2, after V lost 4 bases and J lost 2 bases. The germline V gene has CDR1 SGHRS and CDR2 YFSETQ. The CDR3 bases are TGCGCCAGCAGCCTGGGACTAGCGGGAGCCTACGAGCAGTACTTC. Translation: CASSLGLAGAYEQYF.

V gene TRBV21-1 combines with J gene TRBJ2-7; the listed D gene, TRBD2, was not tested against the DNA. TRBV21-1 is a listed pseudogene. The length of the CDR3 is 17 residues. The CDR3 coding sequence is TGTGCCAGCAGCAAAGGTCTTCGCGGGAGTCACGTCTACGAGCAGTACTTC. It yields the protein CASSKGLRGSHVYEQYF.

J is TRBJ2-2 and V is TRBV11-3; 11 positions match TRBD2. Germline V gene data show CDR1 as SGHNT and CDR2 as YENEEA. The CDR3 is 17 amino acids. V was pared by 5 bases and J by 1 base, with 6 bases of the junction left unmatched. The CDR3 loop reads CASSQWTSGLNTGELFF. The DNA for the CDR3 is TGTGCCAGCAGCCAGTGGACTAGCGGGCTGAACACCGGGGAGCTGTTTTTT.

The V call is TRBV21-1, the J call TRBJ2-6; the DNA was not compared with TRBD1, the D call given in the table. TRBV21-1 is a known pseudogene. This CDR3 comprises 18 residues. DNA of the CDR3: TGTGCCAGCCCTTCCCCCTTTGAAACAGGGACTGGGGCCAACGTCCTGACTTTC. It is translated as CASPSPFETGTGANVLTF.

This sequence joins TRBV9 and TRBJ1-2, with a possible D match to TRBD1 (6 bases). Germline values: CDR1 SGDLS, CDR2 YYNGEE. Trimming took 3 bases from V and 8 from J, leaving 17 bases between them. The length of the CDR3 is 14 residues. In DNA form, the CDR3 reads TGTGCCAGCAGCGCCCTCCTCGGGACACCGGGCTACACCTTC. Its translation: CASSALLGTPGYTF.

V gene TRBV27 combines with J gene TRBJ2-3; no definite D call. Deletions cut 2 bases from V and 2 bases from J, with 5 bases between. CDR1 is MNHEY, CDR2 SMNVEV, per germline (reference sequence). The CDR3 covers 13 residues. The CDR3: CASSLQDTDTQYF. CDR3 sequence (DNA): TGTGCCAGCAGTTTACAGGACACAGATACGCAGTATTTT.